The rows below give T cell receptor beta chains drawn from one sample of a study of CD8+ T cells in alopecia areata. Measured with immunoSEQ multiplex PCR; TCRdb has only the in-frame clones, and not every one. The sample lists about 150,000 clones, around 50% occurring once. This material consisted of CD4+ T cells sorted from blood, taken at week 0. The receptors stem from a human donor with alopecia areata. Both conserved end residues are part of each CDR3. The D gene is left open where the match is weak. The size of a clone is reported for some rows only, either as once, few or many, or as a class for expanded clones.

abundance: -
d_gene: -
j_gene: TRBJ2-6
len: 14
v_gene: TRBV29-1
CDR3aa: CSSSSDSGANVLTF
CDR3nt: TGCAGCTCCAGTTCTGACTCTGGGGCCAACGTCCTGACTTTC

abundance: -
d_gene: TRBD2
j_gene: TRBJ2-5
len: 17
v_gene: TRBV7-9
CDR3aa: CASSLGPAGVTQETQYF
CDR3nt: TGTGCCAGCAGCTTAGGCCCAGCGGGGGTCACCCAAGAGACCCAGTACTTC

abundance: few
d_gene: -
j_gene: TRBJ1-2
len: 16
v_gene: TRBV7-2
CDR3aa: CASSLGDVKAGYGYTF
CDR3nt: TGTGCCAGCAGCTTAGGGGACGTGAAGGCGGGCTATGGCTACACCTTC

abundance: -
d_gene: TRBD1
j_gene: TRBJ2-1
len: 14
v_gene: TRBV5-1
CDR3aa: CASRGQGAENEQFF
CDR3nt: TGCGCCAGCAGGGGTCAGGGGGCTGAAAATGAGCAGTTCTTC

abundance: -
d_gene: TRBD2
j_gene: TRBJ2-7
len: 15
v_gene: TRBV30
CDR3aa: CAWSGGLAFSYEQYF
CDR3nt: TGTGCCTGGAGTGGTGGACTAGCGTTCTCCTACGAGCAGTACTTC

abundance: -
d_gene: -
j_gene: TRBJ1-5
len: 13
v_gene: TRBV30
CDR3aa: CAWSVHSNQPQHF
CDR3nt: TGTGCCTGGAGTGTACATAGCAATCAGCCCCAGCATTTT

abundance: -
d_gene: TRBD2
j_gene: TRBJ2-7
len: 15
v_gene: TRBV7-2
CDR3aa: CASSLFAAGGYEQYF
CDR3nt: TGTGCCAGCAGCTTATTTGCGGCGGGGGGCTACGAGCAGTACTTC

abundance: -
d_gene: -
j_gene: TRBJ1-2
len: 16
v_gene: TRBV5-6
CDR3aa: CASSLRGAGTNYGYTF
CDR3nt: TGTGCCAGCAGCTTGAGAGGGGCAGGGACTAACTATGGCTACACCTTC

abundance: -
d_gene: -
j_gene: TRBJ2-2
len: 12
v_gene: TRBV10-3
CDR3aa: CAISAAGGELFF
CDR3nt: TGTGCCATCAGTGCGGCGGGCGGGGAGCTGTTTTTT

abundance: -
d_gene: TRBD1
j_gene: TRBJ2-5
len: 16
v_gene: TRBV4-2
CDR3aa: CASSQGGDRGKETQYF
CDR3nt: TGTGCCAGCAGCCAAGGCGGGGACAGGGGAAAAGAGACCCAGTACTTC

abundance: few
d_gene: TRBD1
j_gene: TRBJ1-2
len: 11
v_gene: TRBV10-3
CDR3aa: CATGTEYGYTF
CDR3nt: TGTGCCACCGGGACAGAGTATGGCTACACCTTC